The 30 T cell receptor beta chains below come from one sample, sequenced in a study of coeliac disease. This table comes from immunoSEQ multiplex PCR, and its TCRdb copy is limited to in-frame clones, with some not included. Here the sample spans 2,500 to 3,000 clones, over 50% being singletons. Study-wide points: In active celiac disease, intraepithelial and lamina propria TRB and TRG repertoires were less clonal than controls.

The antigens of these receptors remain unknown. Material for sequencing was intraepithelial lymphocytes from the gut. The origin of the receptors is a man aged 50 or older with active celiac disease.

Within the sample, this clone is medium-sized. The chain joins TRBV5-1 to TRBJ2-7; perhaps TRBD2 as D (5 bases). There are 15 residues in the CDR3. Trimming took off 4 bases at V and 3 bases at J, with 17 bases between the two ends. Looked up from germline, CDR1 is SGHRS and CDR2 is YFSETQ. In DNA, the CDR3 is TGCGCCAGCAGCCTACGGACTGGAGATAGCTACGAGCAGTACTTC. Amino acids: CASSLRTGDSYEQYF.

CDR3 sequence reads: CASSYGGARYEQYF. The CDR3 DNA reads TGTGCCAGCAGTTACGGCGGGGCCCGCTACGAGCAGTACTTC. The chain carries TRBV6-5 and TRBJ2-7, with D maybe TRBD2 (6 bases). This CDR3 comprises 14 residues. From germline, CDR1 is MNHEY and CDR2 SVGAGI. V gave up 2 bases and J gave up 3 bases, with 11 bases separating them.

This chain uses TRBV29-1 with TRBJ2-1, with a possible D match to TRBD1 (5 bases). The CDR3 runs 11 residues. CDR1 and CDR2 from the germline V gene are SQVTM and ANQGSEA. V gave up 7 bases and J gave up 7 bases, with 11 bases separating them. The CDR3 protein is CSAVQDNEQFF. The DNA for the CDR3 is TGCAGCGCCGTACAGGATAATGAGCAGTTCTTC.

V usage is TRBV6-1 and J usage is TRBJ1-5; D remains unclear. Germline values: CDR1 MNHNS, CDR2 SASEGT. The CDR3 has 15 amino acids. The V gene lost 0 bases and the J gene lost 2 bases, with 8 bases spanning the gap. The CDR3 region is CASSEALAGNQPQHF. In DNA, the CDR3 is TGTGCCAGCAGTGAAGCGCTTGCGGGCAATCAGCCCCAGCATTTT.

This clone was found once. The J gene is TRBJ2-7, the V gene TRBV6-1, with 12 bases fitting TRBD2. The V segment lost 1 base and the J segment 8 bases; nucleotides outside the gene matches: 12. Germline V gene sequence: CDR1 MNHNS, CDR2 SASEGT. This CDR3 spans 17 amino acids. CDR3 nucleotides: TGTGCCAGCAGTGAAGGGATGGGGACTAGCGGGTTCATGAAGCAGTACTTC. Translated: CASSEGMGTSGFMKQYF.

The gene calls are TRBV10-3 and TRBJ1-1; TRBD1 might be the D (5 bases). Germline V CDR1 and CDR2: ENHRY, SYGVKD. This CDR3 spans 17 amino acids. V shed 5 bases and J shed 2 bases, with 21 bases lying between them. The CDR3 nucleotides are TGTGCCATCAGTCCGAGTGAGGCAGGACACGGTAACACTGAAGCTTTCTTT. Encoded protein: CAISPSEAGHGNTEAFF.

This clone was found once. The V call is TRBV15, the J call TRBJ2-7; tentative D call: TRBD2 (6 bases). This CDR3 contains 11 residues. V was shortened by 5 bases and J by 7 bases, with 9 bases between the two germline ends. Germline V gives CDR1 LNHNV, CDR2 YYDKDF (reference sequence). CDR3 DNA: TGTGCCACCAGCTCAGGACTAGAGCAGTACTTC. The encoded protein is CATSSGLEQYF. Complete variable domain (other parts from reference TRBV15 and TRBJ2-7): DAMVIQNPRYQVTQFGKPVTLSCSQTLNHNVMYWYQQKSSQAPKLLFHYYDKDFNNEADTPDNFQSRRPNTSFCFLDIRSPGLGDTAMYLCATSSGLEQYFGPGTRLTVT.

The CDR3 DNA sequence: TGTGCCAGCAGCCAAAGTTCGGGAGTCACAGATACGCAGTATTTT. Translated, it gives CASSQSSGVTDTQYF. The rearrangement links TRBV11-2 to TRBJ2-3; tentatively, D is TRBD2 (6 bases). V lost 5 bases and J 2 bases, leaving 14 bases between the germline ends. Germline-derived CDR1 and CDR2 are SGHAT and FQNNGV. This CDR3 has 15 residues.

The chain links TRBV6-4 to TRBJ2-3, with 11 bases matching TRBD2. V gave up 6 bases and J gave up 2 bases; unmatched junction bases: 10. CDR1 and CDR2 (germline): MRHNA, SNTAGT. The CDR3 has 17 residues. Written as DNA, the CDR3 is TGTGCCAGCAGAGCGGGGACTAGCGGAGGGTTCACAGATACGCAGTATTTT. Its translation is CASRAGTSGGFTDTQYF.

V usage is TRBV7-8 and J usage is TRBJ2-2, with 13 positions matching TRBD2. Germline CDR1 SGHVS, CDR2 FQNEAQ. CDR3 length equals 19 residues. Trimming cost V 4 bases and J 6 bases; bases outside gene matches: 14. This CDR3 reads CASSSQPPGLAGAAGELFF. CDR3 sequence (DNA): TGTGCCAGCAGCTCCCAGCCCCCCGGACTAGCGGGAGCCGCCGGGGAGCTGTTTTTT.

Concerning this clone: An end of the junction differs from the germline gene, which may be a read error. The CDR3 region has the DNA TGTGCCGTCAGTGAGGAGGGTGAAGCTTTCTTT. Its protein product is CAVSEEGEAFF. V and J are TRBV10-3 and TRBJ1-1; no firm D call. The germline gives CDR1 ENHRY, CDR2 SYGVKD. The CDR3 has 11 residues.

The chain is built from TRBV19 and TRBJ1-2; 7 nucleotides agree with TRBD1. V lost 3 bases to trimming and J lost 3 bases; unmatched junction nucleotides: 4. CDR1 and CDR2 (germline): LNHDA, SQIVND (reference sequence). There are 14 residues in the CDR3. CDR3 in amino acids: CASSIGQVDYGYTF. CDR3 sequence (DNA): TGTGCCAGTAGTATCGGACAGGTTGACTATGGCTACACCTTC.

The chain links TRBV2 to TRBJ1-3, with D perhaps matching TRBD1 (5 bases). CDR3 length: 14 residues. CDR1 is SNHLY and CDR2 is FYNNEI in the germline V gene. Between the trimmed V and J ends, which lost 5 bases and 4 bases, there was a span of 12 bases. CDR3 nucleotides: TGTGCCAGCAGTACCAGGGTAACGGGAAACACCATATATTTT. This codes for CASSTRVTGNTIYF.

The chain joins TRBV7-9 to TRBJ2-4, with D possibly matching TRBD1 (6 bases). This CDR3 has 14 residues. V was cut by 5 bases and J by 7 bases, with 15 bases left in between. Germline V gene data show CDR1 as SEHNR and CDR2 as FQNEAQ (reference sequence). The CDR3 DNA sequence: TGTGCCAGCAGCCCACAGGGTTTTTTGAACATTCAGTACTTC. This gives the protein CASSPQGFLNIQYF.

The rearrangement joins TRBV5-4 to TRBJ1-2; the D gene is possibly TRBD1 (6 bases). From germline, CDR1 is SGHNT and CDR2 YYREEE (reference sequence). Trimming shortened V by 3 bases and J by 8 bases, and 17 bases separated the two germline ends. The CDR3 totals 14 residues. CDR3 DNA: TGTGCCAGCAGCTCCACGACAGGCCATGAAGGCTACACCTTC. Translating it yields CASSSTTGHEGYTF.

The V gene is TRBV9, the J gene TRBJ2-1; TRBD1 aligns across 9 bases. Germline loops: CDR1 SGDLS, CDR2 YYNGEE. The V and J ends lost 3 bases and 6 bases, in that order; junction bases with no gene match: 10. This CDR3 spans 16 amino acids. CDR3: CASSAPKGQGSNEQFF. CDR3 nucleotide sequence: TGTGCCAGCAGCGCACCCAAAGGACAGGGGAGCAATGAGCAGTTCTTC.

This chain links TRBV6-1 with TRBJ1-2, with D possibly TRBD1 on 6 matching bases. The CDR3 runs 15 residues. Germline V gene sequence: CDR1 MNHNS, CDR2 SASEGT. V was pared by 2 bases and J by 0 bases, with 10 bases between. DNA for the CDR3: TGTGCCAGCAGTGAACAGGACAGAGCTAACTATGGCTACACCTTC. Translation gives CASSEQDRANYGYTF.

V is TRBV5-1 and J is TRBJ2-7; weak D call: TRBD2 (5 bases). Germline V lookup: CDR1 SGHRS, CDR2 YFSETQ. The ends were cut back, 0 bases at V and 0 bases at J, with 16 bases in the middle. This CDR3 has 17 amino acids. CDR3 sequence reads: CASSLAGVEGRSYEQYF. The CDR3, as DNA: TGCGCCAGCAGCTTGGCCGGGGTTGAGGGCCGCTCCTACGAGCAGTACTTC. The full variable domain, in which reference TRBV5-1 and TRBJ2-7 provide the parts outside the CDR3, is KAGVTQTPRYLIKTRGQQVTLSCSPISGHRSVSWYQQTPGQGLQFLFEYFSETQRNKGNFPGRFSGRQFSNSRSEMNVSTLELGDSALYLCASSLAGVEGRSYEQYFGPGTRLTVT.

The chain combines TRBV5-5 with TRBJ2-7, with D possibly being TRBD2 (6 bases). Trimming left V 0 bases short and J 2 bases short, with 12 bases between. The CDR3 covers 15 residues. Germline CDR1 reads SGHKS; CDR2 reads YYEKEE (reference sequence). The CDR3, as DNA: TGTGCCAGCAGCTTGGGCGGGGTCCCCCCCTACGAGCAGTACTTC. It is translated as CASSLGGVPPYEQYF.

The chain combines TRBV27 with TRBJ2-5, with D maybe TRBD1 (6 bases). Germline values: CDR1 MNHEY, CDR2 SMNVEV (reference sequence). V was cut by 5 bases and J by 7 bases, with 14 bases left in between. The CDR3 runs 13 residues. CDR3 in amino acids: CASSLRDTGTQYF. CDR3 sequence (DNA): TGTGCCAGCAGTCTCCGGGACACCGGGACCCAGTACTTC.

This clone is medium-sized in the sample. The chain joins TRBV13 to TRBJ2-7; maybe TRBD1 (5 bases). The CDR3 is 14 residues long. The V and J ends lost 2 bases and 5 bases respectively, with 13 bases between them. From germline, CDR1 is PRHDT and CDR2 FYEKMQ (reference sequence). This CDR3 is CASSLQGARDEQYF. The CDR3 coding sequence is TGTGCCAGCAGCTTACAGGGCGCTAGGGACGAGCAGTACTTC.

The chain has TRBV9 and TRBJ2-7, with 10 positions matching TRBD2. Germline CDR1 SGDLS, CDR2 YYNGEE. The CDR3 length is 20 residues. J was trimmed by 0 bases and V by 6 bases; bases with no gene match: 21. The CDR3 sequence is CASNEPPLASGRNASYEQYV. The CDR3 DNA follows: TGTGCCAGCAACGAGCCCCCCCTGGCTAGCGGGAGAAACGCCTCCTACGAGCAGTACGTC.

The rearrangement joins TRBV7-2 to TRBJ2-6, with D perhaps matching TRBD2 (5 bases). V was shortened by 4 bases and J by 2 bases, with 9 bases between the two germline ends. Germline CDR1 SGHTA, CDR2 FQGNSA. CDR3 length equals 15 residues. The CDR3 is CASSSGGAGANVLTF. The CDR3 nucleotides are TGTGCCAGCAGCTCCGGAGGTGCTGGGGCCAACGTCCTGACTTTC. The full variable domain, completed using reference TRBV7-2 and TRBJ2-6, is GAGVSQSPSNKVTEKGKDVELRCDPISGHTALYWYRQSLGQGLEFLIYFQGNSAPDKSGLPSDRFSAERTGGSVSTLTIQRTQQEDSAVYLCASSSGGAGANVLTFGAGSRLTVL.

J is TRBJ1-1 and V is TRBV7-6; D is undetermined. Trimming took 5 bases from V and 7 from J, leaving 17 bases between them. The CDR3 is 14 residues long. Germline V gene sequence: CDR1 SGHVS, CDR2 FNYEAQ. The CDR3 DNA sequence: TGTGCCAGCAGCCTAGGGTTCGGAGAAAATGAAGCTTTCTTT. Residues: CASSLGFGENEAFF.

This clone was recorded a few times. The chain employs TRBV7-3 and TRBJ2-1; D is uncertain. The V gene's germline CDR1 is SGHTA and CDR2 FQGTGA. Trimming left V 6 bases short and J 8 bases short, with 14 bases between. CDR3 length: 13 residues. CDR3 in DNA: TGTGCCAGCAGATTTTGGTTTGAGGATGAGCAGTTCTTC. Encoded protein: CASRFWFEDEQFF.

The chain carries TRBV13 and TRBJ2-4; 7 nucleotides align to TRBD1. The germline gives CDR1 PRHDT, CDR2 FYEKMQ (reference sequence). V gave up 6 bases and J gave up 9 bases; unmatched junction bases: 14. The CDR3 extends over 15 amino acids. The CDR3 spells CASRNTGTAEGIQYF. The CDR3 DNA follows: TGTGCCAGCAGGAATACCGGGACAGCCGAAGGCATTCAGTACTTC. Supplemented by reference TRBV13 and TRBJ2-4, the full variable domain reads AAGVIQSPRHLIKEKRETATLKCYPIPRHDTVYWYQQGPGQDPQFLISFYEKMQSDKGSIPDRFSAQQFSDYHSELNMSSLELGDSALYFCASRNTGTAEGIQYFGAGTRLSVL.

The rearrangement uses TRBV4-1 and TRBJ1-4, with 9 bases identical to TRBD1. There are 15 residues in the CDR3. Germline V gene lookup returns CDR1 MGHRA and CDR2 YSYEKL. V lost 6 bases and J lost 8; bases outside the gene matches: 10. CDR3 residues: CASSRRDRDREKLFF. As DNA, the CDR3 is TGCGCCAGCAGTCGTCGGGACAGGGATCGAGAAAAACTGTTTTTT.

The rearrangement links TRBV10-2 to TRBJ2-3, with 10 bases aligning to TRBD2. V shed 7 bases, J shed 0 bases, and the junction held 13 bases outside the gene matches. Germline values: CDR1 WSHSY, CDR2 SAAADI. The CDR3 contains 18 residues. The CDR3 DNA reads TGCGCCAGCACCCCTCATCCGGGACTAGCGACTAGCACAGATACGCAGTATTTT. Translation: CASTPHPGLATSTDTQYF.

This clone was observed a few times. This chain joins TRBV2 and TRBJ2-3; TRBD2 agrees at 10 bases. The CDR3 is made up of 16 amino acids. CDR1 and CDR2 (germline): SNHLY, FYNNEI. J was trimmed by 5 bases and V by 3 bases; bases with no gene match: 8. CDR3 sequence reads: CASSDPTSGSKDTQYF. The CDR3 DNA reads as TGTGCCAGCAGTGATCCGACTAGCGGGTCGAAAGATACGCAGTATTTT.

The chain has TRBV7-2 and TRBJ2-3; no firm D call. V was clipped by 2 bases and J by 5 bases, with 11 bases between them. The germline V gene encodes CDR1 SGHTA and CDR2 FQGNSA. The CDR3 length is 14 residues. The CDR3 spells CASSLQVGEDTQYF. The CDR3 DNA reads as TGTGCCAGCAGCTTACAGGTGGGCGAAGATACGCAGTATTTT.